This TCR beta chain comes out of a study of CD8+CD57+ T cells in acquired aplastic anemia (dated by TCRdb to the late 2010s). For the wider study: A mean of about 3.2 ug of DNA, ranging from roughly 0.17 to 30 ug, was extracted from sorted CD4+ and CD8+ cells. For healthy donor samples, the average read count was about 10.8 million for CD4+ cells and approximately 11 million for CD8+ cells. General findings and caveats noted by the study authors: No significant difference in CD8+ Simpson's diversity was found between patients and healthy controls (P=0.060). About 29 CD8+ CDR3 sequences were found to be shared between patients and controls, but these sequences appeared to be highly expressed in patients and within the immunodominant clones of the patients.

TCR beta VDJ combination and CDR3 sequence profiling used genomic DNA as the template. An Illumina HiSeq 2000 was the platform used for TCR repertoire sequencing. As for the authors' bioinformatics: TRBV/TRBJ rearrangement plots, CDR3 size and DJ length profiles, and Simpson's diversity index were used to evaluate the repertoires. The most abundant DNA sequence in the deep sequencing data was taken as the immunodominant clone. CDR3 amino acid sequences were screened for sharing across subjects and were compared with published repertoires and the VDJdb database. TCRdb cleaned the public reads at Q25 with fastp, built clones with MiXCR and kept in-frame beta chains. A single entry per CDR3 protein holds the most common genes and DNA from its merged rows. The V and J calls were determined by TCRdb, not by the authors. The sample table holds some 220,000 distinct CDR3 sequences, of which 30% to 40% were seen once. The biggest ten clones account for more than 0.95% of the sample.

Remarks on this clonotype: Its antigen is unknown. There are no base qualities to consult, and no much larger clone falls within one base.

The CDR3 contains 15 residues, cysteine and phenylalanine counted. The kept DNA is CDR3 alone, 45 bases in frame from the first base. The germline V gene encodes CDR1 LNHDA and CDR2 SQIVND (reference sequence). V is pruned by 5 bases and J by 4 bases, leaving 8 bases of the junction without a gene match. The study deep-sequenced TCR repertoires of sorted CD4+ and CD8+ blood T cells from severe aplastic anemia patients and healthy subjects. Ficoll-Paque density gradient centrifugation was used to isolate peripheral blood mononuclear cells. Before DNA extraction, CD4+ and CD8+ T cells were sorted by FACS or by magnetic beads.

The clonotype was recovered from a human donor in good health, serving as a control. The specimen was sorted CD4+, CD8+, or CD8+CD57+ T cells (not recorded which) from PBMCs. The rearranged segments are TRBV19 and TRBJ1-2, and TRBD1 matches 9 of the central bases. The DNA sequence is given as TGTGCCAGTAGTTTACGGACAGGGGACTCCTATGGCTACACCTTC. It is translated as CASSLRTGDSYGYTF.